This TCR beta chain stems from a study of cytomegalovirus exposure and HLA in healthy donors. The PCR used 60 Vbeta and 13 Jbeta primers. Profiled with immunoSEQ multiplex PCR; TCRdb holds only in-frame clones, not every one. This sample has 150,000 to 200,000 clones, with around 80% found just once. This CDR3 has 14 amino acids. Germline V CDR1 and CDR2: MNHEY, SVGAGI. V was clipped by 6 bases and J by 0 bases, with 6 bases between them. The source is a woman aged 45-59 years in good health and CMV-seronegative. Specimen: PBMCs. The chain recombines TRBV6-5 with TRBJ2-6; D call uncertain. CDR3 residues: CASSMASGANVLTF. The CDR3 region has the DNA TGTGCCAGCAGCATGGCCTCTGGGGCCAACGTCCTGACTTTC.